Sequencing of this TCR beta chain was carried out in a study of cytomegalovirus exposure and HLA in healthy donors. Germline V lookup: CDR1 MDHEN, CDR2 SYDVKM. CDR3 length: 18 amino acids. Trimming pared 8 bases from V and 3 bases from J, leaving 29 bases between. Overall study results and limits: In an earlier analysis, about 87% or about 30%: the productive usage of most TCR beta V segments. According to a later analysis, most TCR beta chains associated with CMV appeared HLA-restricted.

This clone was seen only a few times. As yet, its antigen is unknown. Use of 60 Vbeta and 13 Jbeta primers characterized the PCR. The table came from immunoSEQ multiplex PCR; TCRdb's copy has only in-frame clones and leaves some out. The data hold over 150,000 clones, with about two thirds observed a single time. The genes are TRBV28 and TRBJ2-7; tentative D call: TRBD1 (7 bases). The specimen sequenced was PBMCs. The receptor was derived from a woman aged 18-29 years in good health and CMV-seropositive. The CDR3 protein is CASRKAHWAGQPLYEQYF. The CDR3 DNA sequence: TGTGCCAGCCGCAAGGCCCATTGGGCGGGACAGCCGCTCTACGAGCAGTACTTC.